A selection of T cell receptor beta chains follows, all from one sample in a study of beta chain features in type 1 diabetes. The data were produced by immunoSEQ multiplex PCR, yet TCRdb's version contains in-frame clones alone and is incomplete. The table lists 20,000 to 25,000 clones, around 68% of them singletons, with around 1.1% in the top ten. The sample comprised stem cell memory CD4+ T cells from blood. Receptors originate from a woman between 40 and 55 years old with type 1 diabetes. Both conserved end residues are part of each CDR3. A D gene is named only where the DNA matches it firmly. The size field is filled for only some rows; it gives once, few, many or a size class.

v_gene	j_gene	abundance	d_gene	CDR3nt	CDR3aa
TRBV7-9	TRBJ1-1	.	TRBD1	TGTGCCAGCAGACCCCGACAGGGGAACACTGAAGCTTTCTTT	CASRPRQGNTEAFF
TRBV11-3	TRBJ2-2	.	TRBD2	TGTGCCAGCAGCTTATTAGCGGGAGCGAACACCGGGGAGCTGTTTTTT	CASSLLAGANTGELFF
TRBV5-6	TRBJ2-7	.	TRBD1	TGTGCCAGCAGCTTTAGGACAGGGGGGACCTACGAGCAGTACTTC	CASSFRTGGTYEQYF
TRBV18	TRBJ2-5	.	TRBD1	TGTGCCAGCTCACCGGGACAGGGCAGTCAAGAGACCCAGTACTTC	CASSPGQGSQETQYF
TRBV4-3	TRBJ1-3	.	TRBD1	TGCGCCAGCAGCCAAGATCCCCCGGACAGGACCTCTGGAAACACCATATATTTT	CASSQDPPDRTSGNTIYF
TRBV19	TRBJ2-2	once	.	TGTGCCAGTAGTATAGAACGACTTGACGGGGAGCTGTTTTTT	CASSIERLDGELFF
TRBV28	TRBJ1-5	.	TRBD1	TGTGCCACCCAAACCGGGACAGGGTTTCAGCCCCAGCATTTT	CATQTGTGFQPQHF
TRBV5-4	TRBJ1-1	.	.	TGTGCCAGCAGCTCGCCACAAAGGACACCGAACACTGAAGCTTTCTTT	CASSSPQRTPNTEAFF
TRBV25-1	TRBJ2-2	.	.	TGTGCCAGCAGTGTCCTTGGGACACAAGCCGGGGAGCTGTTTTTT	CASSVLGTQAGELFF
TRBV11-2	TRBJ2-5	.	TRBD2	TGTGCCAGCAGCTGGGGAGGGCAGCAAGAGACCCAGTACTTC	CASSWGGQQETQYF
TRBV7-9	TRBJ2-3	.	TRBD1	TGTGCCGGACAGGGGACAGATACGCAGTATTTT	CAGQGTDTQYF
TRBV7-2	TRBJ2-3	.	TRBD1	TGTGCCAGCAGCCTAATAGACAGGGCAGATACGCAGTATTTT	CASSLIDRADTQYF
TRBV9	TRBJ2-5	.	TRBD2	TGTGCCAGCAGCGTCAACTTAGCGGGGGGCCAAGAGACCCAGTACTTC	CASSVNLAGGQETQYF
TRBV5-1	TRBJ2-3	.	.	TGCGCCAGCAGCTTGGTCCTCACAGGGTCGTCTACGCAGTATTTT	CASSLVLTGSSTQYF
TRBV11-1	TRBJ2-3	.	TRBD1	TGTGCCAGCAGCGCGACAGGGTCGGTTGCAGATACGCAGTATTTT	CASSATGSVADTQYF
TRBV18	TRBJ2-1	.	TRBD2	TGTGCCAGCTTTCTGACTAGCGGGGAAAATGAGCAGTTCTTC	CASFLTSGENEQFF
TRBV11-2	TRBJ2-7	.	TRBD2	TGTGCCAGCAGCTTAACTAGCGGGGGGTTAGGGGAGCAGTACTTC	CASSLTSGGLGEQYF
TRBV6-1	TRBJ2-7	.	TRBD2	TGTGCCAGCAGCCCCGGGCTAGCGGGCACCTACGAGCAGTACTTC	CASSPGLAGTYEQYF
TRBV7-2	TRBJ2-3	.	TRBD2	TGTGCCAGCAGTTCTGGACTAGATACTACGCAGTATTTT	CASSSGLDTTQYF
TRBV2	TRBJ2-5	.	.	TGTGCCAGCAGTGACCGGGGGGCCGAGGAGACCCAGTACTTC	CASSDRGAEETQYF
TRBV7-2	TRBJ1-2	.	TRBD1	TGTGCCAGCAGCGTCGGGACAGGGCGGTTCTATGGCTACACCTTC	CASSVGTGRFYGYTF